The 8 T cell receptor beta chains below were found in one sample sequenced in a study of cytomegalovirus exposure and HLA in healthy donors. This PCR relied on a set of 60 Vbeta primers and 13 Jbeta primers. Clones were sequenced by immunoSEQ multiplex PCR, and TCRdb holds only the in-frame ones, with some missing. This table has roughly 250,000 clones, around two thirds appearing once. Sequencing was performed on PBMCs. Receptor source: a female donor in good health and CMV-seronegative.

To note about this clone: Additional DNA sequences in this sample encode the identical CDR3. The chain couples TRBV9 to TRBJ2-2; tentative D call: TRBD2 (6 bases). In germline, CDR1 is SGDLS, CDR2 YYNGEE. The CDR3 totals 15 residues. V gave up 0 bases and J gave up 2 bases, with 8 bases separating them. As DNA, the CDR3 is TGTGCCAGCAGCGTAGCGGGGGTTAACACCGGGGAGCTGTTTTTT. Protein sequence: CASSVAGVNTGELFF.

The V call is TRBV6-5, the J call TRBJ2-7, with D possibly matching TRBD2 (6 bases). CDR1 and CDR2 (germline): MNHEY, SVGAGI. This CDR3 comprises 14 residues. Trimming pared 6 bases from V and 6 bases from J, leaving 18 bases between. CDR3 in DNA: TGTGCCAGCAGACCTGGGGGGAGAGTTGGCGAGCAGTACTTC. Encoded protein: CASRPGGRVGEQYF.

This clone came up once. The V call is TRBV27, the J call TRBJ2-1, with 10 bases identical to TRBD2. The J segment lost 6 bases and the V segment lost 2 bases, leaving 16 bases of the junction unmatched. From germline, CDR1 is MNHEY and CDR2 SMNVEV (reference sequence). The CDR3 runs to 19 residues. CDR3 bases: TGTGCCAGCAGTTTAACGGCTAGCGGGAGCATATGGGGAGTCAATGAGCAGTTCTTC. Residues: CASSLTASGSIWGVNEQFF.

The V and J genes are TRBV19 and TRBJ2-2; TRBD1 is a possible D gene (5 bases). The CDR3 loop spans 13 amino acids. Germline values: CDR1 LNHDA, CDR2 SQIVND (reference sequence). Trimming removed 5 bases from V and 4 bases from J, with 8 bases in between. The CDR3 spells CASSLTGTGELFF. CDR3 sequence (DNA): TGTGCCAGTAGTCTCACAGGCACCGGGGAGCTGTTTTTT.

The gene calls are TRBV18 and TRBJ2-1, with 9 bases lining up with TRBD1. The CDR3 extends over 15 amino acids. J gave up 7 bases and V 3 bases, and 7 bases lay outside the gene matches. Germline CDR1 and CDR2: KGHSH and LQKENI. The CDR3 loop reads CASSPPGQGKNEQFF. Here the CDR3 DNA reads TGTGCCAGCTCACCCCCGGGACAGGGCAAGAATGAGCAGTTCTTC.

Here the CDR3 reads CASRRDMDTQYF. The CDR3 DNA follows: TGTGCCAGCCGCCGCGATATGGATACGCAGTATTTT. J is TRBJ2-3 and V is TRBV7-9; no firm D call. The CDR3 is 12 residues long. Germline CDR1 and CDR2: SEHNR and FQNEAQ (reference sequence). V was clipped by 8 bases and J by 6 bases, with 12 bases between them.

The CDR3 sequence is CASSTPQLETQYF. CDR3 bases: TGTGCCAGCTCGACACCACAATTAGAGACCCAGTACTTC. This chain links TRBV18 with TRBJ2-5; unclear D gene. The CDR3 is 13 residues long. Deletions cut 6 bases from V and 4 bases from J, with 12 bases between. Per germline, CDR1 KGHSH and CDR2 LQKENI.

The CDR3 loop reads CASSFENGQGERRSNQPQHF. CDR3 in DNA: TGCGCCAGCAGCTTCGAAAACGGACAGGGAGAGAGACGTAGCAATCAGCCCCAGCATTTT. The chain employs TRBV5-1 and TRBJ1-5, with 8 positions matching TRBD1. The V gene end was trimmed by 2 bases and the J gene end by 0 bases; junction bases not matched to a gene: 16. There are 20 residues in the CDR3. Germline assignment: CDR1 SGHRS and CDR2 YFSETQ.